This passage covers 8 T cell receptor beta chains from one sample sequenced in a study of T cell changes during pregnancy in multiple sclerosis. Repertoires were generated with immunoSEQ multiplex PCR, while TCRdb's copy carries only in-frame clones and drops some. The table shows just over 80,000 clones, with nearly 95% occurring only once. Sequenced material: peripheral blood, taken in the second trimester of pregnancy. All receptors come from a female donor with multiple sclerosis, enrolled in a pregnancy study.

The CDR3 region is CASSFLTGQSYEQYF. CDR3 sequence (DNA): TGTGCCAGCAGCTTCCTAACAGGACAGTCCTACGAGCAGTACTTC. The J gene is TRBJ2-7, the V gene TRBV5-5, with a possible D match to TRBD1 (6 bases). Germline V lookup: CDR1 SGHKS, CDR2 YYEKEE (reference sequence). CDR3 length equals 15 residues. V dropped 2 bases and J dropped 1 base, with 13 bases sitting between them.

This clone showed up just once. The J gene is TRBJ2-7, the V gene TRBV19; 7 bases match TRBD1. Germline V gene lookup returns CDR1 LNHDA and CDR2 SQIVND (reference sequence). V was clipped by 5 bases and J by 4 bases; unmatched bases: 5. The CDR3 is made up of 13 amino acids. The DNA of the CDR3 is TGTGCCAGTAGTCCCGGCAGGGGGTACGAGCAGTACTTC. Its protein product is CASSPGRGYEQYF.

With respect to this clone: Other DNA sequences in this sample translate to the same CDR3. This rearrangement joins TRBV28 to TRBJ2-1; 11 nucleotides match TRBD2. V lost 6 bases, J lost 4 bases, and 5 bases stayed unmatched. The CDR3 runs to 15 residues. CDR1 and CDR2 (germline): MDHEN, SYDVKM. The CDR3 DNA is TGTGCCAGCAGCTCGGGACTAGCGGTATACAATGAGCAGTTCTTC. Its translation is CASSSGLAVYNEQFF. The variable domain in full, with the rest retrieved from reference TRBV28 and TRBJ2-1, is DVKVTQSSRYLVKRTGEKVFLECVQDMDHENMFWYRQDPGLGLRLIYFSYDVKMKEKGDIPEGYSVSREKKERFSLILESASTNQTSMYLCASSSGLAVYNEQFFGPGTRLTVL.

This chain links TRBV27 with TRBJ2-7; D is ambiguous. The V end was cut by 3 bases, the J end by 4 bases, with 10 bases between. CDR3 length equals 13 residues. Germline values: CDR1 MNHEY, CDR2 SMNVEV (reference sequence). CDR3 in DNA: TGTGCCAGCAGTTTTCAGGCTGGGTACGAGCAGTACTTC. It yields the protein CASSFQAGYEQYF.

V gene TRBV6-1 combines with J gene TRBJ1-5; 12 bases fit TRBD1. Germline CDR1 and CDR2: MNHNS and SASEGT. V dropped 6 bases and J dropped 7; count of bases not matched to a gene: 4. CDR3 length: 14 amino acids. The CDR3 protein is CASRGTGGFQPQHF. The CDR3 DNA sequence: TGTGCCAGCAGAGGGACAGGGGGCTTCCAGCCCCAGCATTTT.

The V call is TRBV11-2, the J call TRBJ2-7; 8 nucleotides line up with TRBD1. Per the germline V gene, CDR1 is SGHAT and CDR2 is FQNNGV. CDR3 size: 14 residues. V dropped 6 bases and J dropped 3; count of bases not matched to a gene: 7. CDR3 residues: CASRPTGTGYEQYF. The DNA for the CDR3 is TGTGCCAGCAGGCCCACCGGGACAGGCTACGAGCAGTACTTC.

The rearrangement links TRBV14 to TRBJ2-1; 7 bases are shared with TRBD1. Looked up from germline, CDR1 is SGHDN and CDR2 is FVKESK. Germline trimming cut 6 bases from V and 4 bases from J; bases unmatched to any gene: 15. The CDR3 length is 17 residues. The CDR3: CASRGAKTGRSYNEQFF. CDR3 nucleotides: TGTGCCAGCAGAGGGGCTAAGACAGGGCGTTCTTACAATGAGCAGTTCTTC.

The CDR3 sequence is CASGLGRQGIDTEAFF. The CDR3 region has the DNA TGTGCTAGTGGTTTGGGCCGTCAGGGGATTGACACTGAAGCTTTCTTT. This rearrangement joins TRBV12-5 to TRBJ1-1; a weak D match, TRBD1 (6 bases). V was clipped by 1 base and J by 3 bases, with 15 bases between them. CDR1 and CDR2 (germline): LGHNT, FRNRAP. The length of the CDR3 is 16 residues.